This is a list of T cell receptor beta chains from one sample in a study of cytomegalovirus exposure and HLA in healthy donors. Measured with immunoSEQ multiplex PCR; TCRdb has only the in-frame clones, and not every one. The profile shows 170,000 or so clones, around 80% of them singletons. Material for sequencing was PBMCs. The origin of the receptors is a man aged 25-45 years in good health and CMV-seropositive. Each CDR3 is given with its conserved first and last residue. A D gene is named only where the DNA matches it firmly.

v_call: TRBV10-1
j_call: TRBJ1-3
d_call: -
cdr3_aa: CASSGTFVQGNTIYF

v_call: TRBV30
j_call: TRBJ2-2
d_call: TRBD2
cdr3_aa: CAWSVHPLAEVGETGELFF

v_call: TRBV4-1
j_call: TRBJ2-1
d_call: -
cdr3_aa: CASGGGGPTLRRSEQFF

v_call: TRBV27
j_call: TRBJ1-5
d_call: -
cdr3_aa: CASTPGVGNQPQHF

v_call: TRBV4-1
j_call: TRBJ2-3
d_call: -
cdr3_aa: CASSQVGSGSSTDTQYF

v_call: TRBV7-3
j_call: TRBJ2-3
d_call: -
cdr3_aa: CASSLLGGRTDTQYF

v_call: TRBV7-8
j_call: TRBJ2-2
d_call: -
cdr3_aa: CASFLTGELFF

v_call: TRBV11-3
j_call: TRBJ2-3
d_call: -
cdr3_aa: CASSSEQGLTDTQYF

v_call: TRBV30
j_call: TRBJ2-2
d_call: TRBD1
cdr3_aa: CAWRETGTGETGELFF

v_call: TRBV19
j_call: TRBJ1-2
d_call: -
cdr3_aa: CASSTTAYGYTF

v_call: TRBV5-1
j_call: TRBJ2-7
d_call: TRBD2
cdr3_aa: CASSQYPGGGYEQYF

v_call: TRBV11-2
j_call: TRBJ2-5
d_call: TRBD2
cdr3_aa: CASSSRTSGGMKETQYF

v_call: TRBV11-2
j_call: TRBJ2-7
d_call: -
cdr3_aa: CASSPPPQGYEQYF

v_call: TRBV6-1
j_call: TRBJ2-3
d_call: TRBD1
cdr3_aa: CASSWDRGSTDTQYF

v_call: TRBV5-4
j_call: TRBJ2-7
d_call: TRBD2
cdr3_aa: CASSFFAGTSGYEQYF

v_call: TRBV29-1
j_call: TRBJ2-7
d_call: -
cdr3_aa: CSGSRDSLGEQYF

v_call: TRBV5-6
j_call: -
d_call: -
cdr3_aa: CASSLLDYEQYF

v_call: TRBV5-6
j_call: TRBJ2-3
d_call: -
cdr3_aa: CASSFVGGSLDTQYF

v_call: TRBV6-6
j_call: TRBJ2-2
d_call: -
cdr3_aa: CASSSGVSGELFF

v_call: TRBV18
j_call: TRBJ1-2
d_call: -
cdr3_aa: CASSPLVLGTSNYGYTF

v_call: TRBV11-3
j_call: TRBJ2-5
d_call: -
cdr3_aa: CASSVHRLETQYF

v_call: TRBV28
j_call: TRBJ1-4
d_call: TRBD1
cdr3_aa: CASSIQTGAANEKLFF

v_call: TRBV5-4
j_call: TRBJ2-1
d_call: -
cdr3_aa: CASSLGGNPHNEQFF

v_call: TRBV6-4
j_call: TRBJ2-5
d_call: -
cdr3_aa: CASSDPTRQAQETQYF

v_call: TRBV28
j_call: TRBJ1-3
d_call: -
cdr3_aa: CASSLPGRGNTIYF

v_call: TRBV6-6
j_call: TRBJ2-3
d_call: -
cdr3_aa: CASSYSRDSTDTQYF

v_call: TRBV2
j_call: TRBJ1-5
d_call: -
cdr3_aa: CASWDTISNQPQHF

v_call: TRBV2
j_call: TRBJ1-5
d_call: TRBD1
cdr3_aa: CASSSTGAHQPQHF

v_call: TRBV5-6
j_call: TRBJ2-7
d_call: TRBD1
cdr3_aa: CASSHDRGGIDEQYF

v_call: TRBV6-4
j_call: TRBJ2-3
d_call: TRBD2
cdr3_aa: CASSDSAGESTDTQYF

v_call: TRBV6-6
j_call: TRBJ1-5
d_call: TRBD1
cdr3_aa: CASRSDRSNQPQHF

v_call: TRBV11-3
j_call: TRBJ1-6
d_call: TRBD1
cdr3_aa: CASSLKGARNSPLHF

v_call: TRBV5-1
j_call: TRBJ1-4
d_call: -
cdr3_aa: CASSQASGSTNEKLFF

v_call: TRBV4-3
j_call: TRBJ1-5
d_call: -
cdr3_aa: CASSQDKTESNQPQHF

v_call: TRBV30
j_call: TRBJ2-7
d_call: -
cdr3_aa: CAWSESSEGPYEQYF

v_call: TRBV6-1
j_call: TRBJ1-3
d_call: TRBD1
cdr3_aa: CASSVNPGQGSGNTIYF

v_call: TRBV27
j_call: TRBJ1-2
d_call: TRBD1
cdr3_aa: CASSATGTENYGYTF

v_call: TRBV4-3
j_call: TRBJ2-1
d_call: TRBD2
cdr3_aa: CASSLELAGQNEQFF

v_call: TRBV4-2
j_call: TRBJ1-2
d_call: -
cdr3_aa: CASSQGAALHNYGYTF

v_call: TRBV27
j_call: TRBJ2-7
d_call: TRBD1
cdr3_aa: CASSPHRQGLQAYEQYF

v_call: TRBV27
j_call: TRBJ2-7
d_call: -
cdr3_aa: CASSSGWDNPYEQYF

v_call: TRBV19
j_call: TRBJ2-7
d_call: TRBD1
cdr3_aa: CASRPDRGPFF

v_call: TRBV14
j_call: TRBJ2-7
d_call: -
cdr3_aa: CASSRAGREQYF

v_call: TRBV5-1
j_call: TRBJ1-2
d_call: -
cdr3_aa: CASSLDPGAMYYGYTF

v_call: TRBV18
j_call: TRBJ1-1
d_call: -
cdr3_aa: CASSPYGDTEAFF

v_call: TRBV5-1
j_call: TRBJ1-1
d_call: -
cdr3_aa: CASSLAEGGDTEAFF

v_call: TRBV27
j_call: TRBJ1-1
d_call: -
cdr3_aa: CASSRGAGTEAFF

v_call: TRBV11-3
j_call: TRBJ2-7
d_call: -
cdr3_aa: CASSFNGLSYEQYF

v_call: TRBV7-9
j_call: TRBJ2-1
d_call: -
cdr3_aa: CASSPEGGHEQFF

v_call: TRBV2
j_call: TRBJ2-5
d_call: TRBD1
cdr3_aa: CASRDRGETQYF

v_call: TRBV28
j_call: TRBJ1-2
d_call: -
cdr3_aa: CASSPPAYRVSYYGYTF